The 28 T cell receptor beta chains below come from one sample, sequenced in a study of blood T cells in healthy people across ages. The use of a sample-barcoded 5' primer and a J-beta primer mix characterized a second PCR of about 7 to 12 cycles. Using its own MiXCR run on the 5' RACE reads, TCRdb lists one record per CDR3 protein. The sample shows 1.5 million or so distinct CDR3 sequences, approximately 43% of them seen only once. Sequenced material: blood. These TCRs come from a woman aged 18-30 years in good health.

The chain employs TRBV27 and TRBJ1-6; D perhaps matches TRBD1 (6 bases). This CDR3 is 15 amino acids long. Per germline, CDR1 MNHEY and CDR2 SMNVEV (reference sequence). Trimming pared 7 bases from V and 4 bases from J, leaving 14 bases between. CDR3 protein: CASKRDNYYNSPLHF. CDR3 nucleotides: TGTGCCAGCAAACGGGACAACTATTATAATTCACCCCTCCACTTT.

This chain connects TRBV12-3 or TRBV12-4 to TRBJ2-3; 12 positions match TRBD2. This CDR3 is 14 amino acids long. Germline trimming cut 8 bases from V and 3 bases from J; bases unmatched to any gene: 3. The CDR3, as DNA: TGTGCCAGCCTAGCGGGGGGGACAACAGATACGCAGTATTTT. Its protein product is CASLAGGTTDTQYF.

This chain uses TRBV4-3 with TRBJ2-1; weak D call: TRBD2 (6 bases). Germline V gene lookup returns CDR1 LGHNA and CDR2 YSLEER. This CDR3 region has 16 residues. Deletions cut 1 base from V and 9 bases from J, with 19 bases between. The CDR3 protein is CASSQATGVKASEQFF. CDR3 nucleotide sequence: TGCGCCAGCAGCCAAGCGACGGGAGTGAAAGCGAGTGAGCAGTTCTTC.

The genes are TRBV7-2 and TRBJ1-1; tentatively, D is TRBD1 (5 bases). V shed 5 bases and J shed 0 bases, with 7 bases lying between them. The CDR3 is 13 amino acids. Germline V gene lookup returns CDR1 SGHTA and CDR2 FQGNSA. In nucleotides, the CDR3 is TGTGCCAGCAGCATGACAGTGAACACTGAAGCTTTCTTT. This gives the protein CASSMTVNTEAFF.

This sequence joins TRBV5-1 and TRBJ2-5; 7 nucleotides align to TRBD1. The J segment lost 2 bases and the V segment lost 1 base, leaving 5 bases of the junction unmatched. The CDR3 is 15 amino acids. Germline lookup yields CDR1 SGHRS and CDR2 YFSETQ. The CDR3 is CASSLKGAIQETQYF. The CDR3 DNA reads TGCGCCAGCAGCTTGAAGGGGGCGATTCAAGAGACCCAGTACTTC.

In its sample, this clonotype was seen a few times. V and J are TRBV12-3 or TRBV12-4 and TRBJ2-1; 7 nucleotides agree with TRBD2. There are 13 residues in the CDR3. Trimming took 8 bases from V and 5 from J; bases not matched to a gene: 6. DNA of the CDR3: TGTGCCAGCTCCGGGACTACTCACAATGAGCAGTTCTTC. Protein: CASSGTTHNEQFF.

A single count supports this clonotype. The J gene is TRBJ2-5, the V gene TRBV15; D may be TRBD1 (6 bases). This CDR3 has 17 amino acids. CDR1 LNHNV and CDR2 YYDKDF come from the germline V gene (reference sequence). V lost 1 base and J lost 2, with 17 bases in between. The chain's CDR3 is CATSRAPRTRGQETQYF. The DNA of the CDR3 is TGTGCCACCAGCAGAGCTCCCAGGACAAGGGGGCAAGAGACCCAGTACTTC.

The rearrangement joins TRBV6-5 to TRBJ2-3; possible D gene TRBD1, 6 bases. Germline V gene sequence: CDR1 MNHEY, CDR2 SVGAGI. The CDR3 is 11 residues long. The CDR3 sequence is CVTKGADTQYF. The CDR3 DNA reads as TGTGTCACCAAGGGGGCAGATACGCAGTATTTT.

This chain uses TRBV4-1 with TRBJ2-5, with D maybe TRBD1 (7 bases). The CDR3 is 15 residues long. Germline V gene lookup returns CDR1 MGHRA and CDR2 YSYEKL. V lost 3 bases and J lost 2, with 13 bases in between. CDR3 loop: CASSHQTGRQETQYF. CDR3 DNA sequence: TGCGCCAGCAGCCACCAGACAGGGAGGCAAGAGACCCAGTACTTC.

The chain employs TRBV12-3 or TRBV12-4 and TRBJ2-1, with D possibly called TRBD1 or TRBD2 (6 bases each). The tail of the sequence fits TRBJ2-7 better, so the J call may be wrong. CDR3 length: 15 residues. The CDR3 spells CASSLGGGPYNEQYF. The CDR3 nucleotides are TGTGCCAGCAGTTTAGGTGGGGGGCCCTACAATGAGCAGTACTTC.

The chain uses TRBV19 and TRBJ1-5; D is perhaps TRBD1 (5 bases). CDR1 and CDR2 from the germline V gene are LNHDA and SQIVND (reference sequence). V was cut by 4 bases and J by 2 bases, with 15 bases left in between. CDR3 length: 16 amino acids. Written as DNA, the CDR3 is TGTGCCAGTAGTAGGCCGGGGGTCGGGGGCAATCAGCCCCAGCATTTT. It encodes CASSRPGVGGNQPQHF. Supplemented by reference TRBV19 and TRBJ1-5, the full variable domain reads DGGITQSPKYLFRKEGQNVTLSCEQNLNHDAMYWYRQDPGQGLRLIYYSQIVNDFQKGDIAEGYSVSREKKESFPLTVTSAQKNPTAFYLCASSRPGVGGNQPQHFGDGTRLSIL.

Note on this clonotype: Given a much more abundant clone one base away, this may be a read error. This chain uses TRBV28 with TRBJ2-7; D unclear. This CDR3 region has 11 residues. The ends were cut back, 0 bases at V and 6 bases at J, with 3 bases in the middle. Germline V CDR1 and CDR2: MDHEN, SYDVKM. As DNA, the CDR3 is TGTGCCAGCAGTTTATGGTTCGAGCAGTACTTC. Protein: CASSLWFEQYF.

This clonotype was seen more than once but under ten times. The chain has TRBV3-1 and TRBJ2-1, with 9 bases aligning to TRBD2. V trimming: 1 base; J trimming: 7 bases; junction bases outside the gene matches: 5. CDR1 is LGHDT and CDR2 is YNNKEL in the germline V gene (reference sequence). The CDR3 is 15 amino acids. CDR3 sequence: CASSQGLAGENEQFF. CDR3 DNA: TGTGCCAGCAGCCAAGGATTAGCGGGAGAAAATGAGCAGTTCTTC.

This clonotype appeared a few times. CDR3 DNA sequence: TGTGCCAGCAGTTGGCACAGGGGACCCAATGAAAAACTGTTTTTT. Protein sequence: CASSWHRGPNEKLFF. The rearrangement uses TRBV12-3 or TRBV12-4 and TRBJ1-4; 7 nucleotides agree with TRBD1. This CDR3 spans 15 amino acids. V shed 4 bases and J 5 bases; nucleotides not matched to a gene: 7.

The chain combines TRBV4-1 with TRBJ1-5; D not resolved. V was trimmed by 4 bases and J by 6 bases, leaving 13 bases between them. Germline lookup yields CDR1 MGHRA and CDR2 YSYEKL. This CDR3 contains 14 residues. This chain's CDR3 is CASSLGKGGQPQHF. The CDR3 nucleotides read TGCGCCAGCAGCCTTGGGAAGGGAGGTCAGCCCCAGCATTTT.

This sequence joins TRBV29-1 and TRBJ2-3, with D possibly called TRBD1 or TRBD2 (8 bases each). V was shortened by 4 bases and J by 3 bases, with 17 bases between the two germline ends. In germline, CDR1 is SQVTM, CDR2 ANQGSEA. The CDR3 loop spans 15 amino acids. For the CDR3, the DNA is TGCAGCGTTGGGGGGACAGGCGGGGGGACAGATACGCAGTATTTT. As protein: CSVGGTGGGTDTQYF.

The J gene is TRBJ1-1, the V gene TRBV20-1; D is unclear. Trimming took off 1 base at V and 0 bases at J, with 9 bases between the two ends. The CDR3 contains 14 residues. From germline, CDR1 is DFQATT and CDR2 SNEGSKA (reference sequence). CDR3 in DNA: TGCAGTGCTAGAGCAAGGGCGATGAACACTGAAGCTTTCTTT. Translation gives CSARARAMNTEAFF.

The rearrangement links TRBV7-2 to TRBJ2-1; D is perhaps TRBD2 (5 bases). V dropped 2 bases and J dropped 2 bases, with 13 bases sitting between them. CDR1 is SGHTA and CDR2 is FQGNSA in the germline V gene. The CDR3 spans 16 residues. The DNA of the CDR3 is TGTGCCAGCAGCTTAATCCCGGGGTTAACCTACAATGAGCAGTTCTTC. As protein: CASSLIPGLTYNEQFF.

The V call is TRBV6-1, the J call TRBJ1-2, with a weak D call TRBD1 (5 bases). This CDR3 contains 16 residues. Trimming took 2 bases from V and 4 from J, leaving 17 bases between them. In germline, CDR1 is MNHNS, CDR2 SASEGT. CDR3 protein: CASSEYLRGAVYGYTF. In DNA, the CDR3 is TGTGCCAGCAGTGAATATCTTAGGGGAGCGGTCTATGGCTACACCTTC.

This clonotype showed up just once. The germline gene is not matched at one end of the junction; a read error may be the cause. This chain joins TRBV29-1 and TRBJ2-1, with D tentatively TRBD1 (5 bases). The CDR3 has 11 amino acids. Germline V gene lookup returns CDR1 SQVTM and CDR2 ANQGSEA. Written as DNA, the CDR3 is TGCAGCGGAGACAGTTACAGTGAGCAGTTCTTC. It yields the protein CSGDSYSEQFF.

This clonotype was found a few times. The chain recombines TRBV4-1 with TRBJ2-3; a weak D match, TRBD1 (6 bases). V was pared by 2 bases and J by 3 bases, with 9 bases between. The germline CDR1 and CDR2 sequences are MGHRA and YSYEKL. The CDR3 runs 14 residues. CDR3 sequence (DNA): TGCGCCAGCAGCCAACCAGGGGAAACAGATACGCAGTATTTT. It translates to CASSQPGETDTQYF.

This clonotype was seen repeatedly, ten times or more. The chain has TRBV12-5 and TRBJ2-1, with 9 bases fitting TRBD1. CDR3 size: 14 residues. Germline CDR1 and CDR2: LGHNT and FRNRAP. V was clipped by 5 bases and J by 7 bases; unmatched bases: 6. The CDR3 nucleotides read TGTGCTAGTGGTCTAGGACAGGGGTGGAATGAGCAGTTCTTC. Protein sequence: CASGLGQGWNEQFF.

In this sample, this clonotype turned up a few times. Here the CDR3 reads CASSTFAGFTDTQYF. The CDR3 DNA is TGCGCCAGCAGCACTTTCGCGGGATTCACAGATACGCAGTATTTT. This chain connects TRBV5-1 to TRBJ2-3; a possible D gene is TRBD2 (6 bases). The germline V gene encodes CDR1 SGHRS and CDR2 YFSETQ. With 4 bases removed from V and 2 bases from J, the gap between germline ends came to 14 bases. There are 15 residues in the CDR3.

The gene calls are TRBV9 and TRBJ2-1, with 8 bases fitting TRBD2. The CDR3 spans 15 residues. Germline V gene sequence: CDR1 SGDLS, CDR2 YYNGEE. V dropped 4 bases and J dropped 4; count of bases not matched to a gene: 7. CDR3 amino acids: CASSPASGGYNEQFF. The CDR3 DNA reads as TGTGCCAGCAGCCCCGCTTCGGGGGGGTACAATGAGCAGTTCTTC.

The chain employs TRBV6-2 or TRBV6-3 and TRBJ2-7; TRBD2 aligns across 9 bases. Trimming removed 2 bases from V and 0 bases from J; junction bases left unmatched: 5. There are 16 residues in the CDR3. Germline V gene data show CDR1 as MNHEY and CDR2 as SVGEGT. The CDR3: CASSYDSGGSSYEQYF. As DNA, the CDR3 is TGTGCCAGCAGTTACGATAGCGGGGGATCCTCCTACGAGCAGTACTTC.

The rearrangement uses TRBV18 and TRBJ2-1; D ambiguous. The CDR3 is 17 amino acids. CDR1 is KGHSH, CDR2 LQKENI, per germline. V lost 3 bases and J 1 base, leaving 16 bases between the germline ends. The CDR3 DNA sequence: TGTGCCAGCTCACCCCGCTCACAGTTAGGATCCTACAATGAGCAGTTCTTC. Amino acids: CASSPRSQLGSYNEQFF.

The sample holds a few counts of this clonotype. The chain uses TRBV6-2 or TRBV6-3 and TRBJ1-1; TRBD1 might be the D (5 bases). Per germline, CDR1 MNHEY and CDR2 SVGEGT. Deletions cut 6 bases from V and 5 bases from J, with 13 bases between. The CDR3 has 13 residues. CDR3 residues: CASSSGYVTEAFF. The CDR3 nucleotides read TGTGCCAGCAGCTCAGGGTATGTAACTGAAGCTTTCTTT.

This clonotype has a handful of counts. The chain is built from TRBV28 and TRBJ2-7; a weak D match, TRBD2 (6 bases). V was shortened by 6 bases and J by 0 bases, with 21 bases between the two germline ends. Per the germline V gene, CDR1 is MDHEN and CDR2 is SYDVKM. This CDR3 spans 17 amino acids. CDR3: CASRTFVTGAGSYEQYF. The CDR3 bases are TGTGCCAGCAGAACCTTCGTGACGGGAGCGGGCTCCTACGAGCAGTACTTC.